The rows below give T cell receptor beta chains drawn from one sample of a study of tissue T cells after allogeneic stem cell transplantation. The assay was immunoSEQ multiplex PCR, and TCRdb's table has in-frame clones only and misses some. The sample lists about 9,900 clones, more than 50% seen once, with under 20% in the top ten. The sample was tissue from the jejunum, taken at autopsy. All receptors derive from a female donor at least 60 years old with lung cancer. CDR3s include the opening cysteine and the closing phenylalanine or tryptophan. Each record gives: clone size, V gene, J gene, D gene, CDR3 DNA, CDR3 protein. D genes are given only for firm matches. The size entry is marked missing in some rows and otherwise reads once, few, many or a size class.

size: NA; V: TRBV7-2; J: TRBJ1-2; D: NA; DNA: TGTGCCAGCAGCTTAGGAGCAGGGCCCGATACGGGCTACACCTTC; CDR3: CASSLGAGPDTGYTF
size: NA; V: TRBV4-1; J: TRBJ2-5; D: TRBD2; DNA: TGCGCCAGCAGCCACTCCCGGACTAGCGGGAGGGGGCTCCAAGAGACCCAGTACTTC; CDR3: CASSHSRTSGRGLQETQYF
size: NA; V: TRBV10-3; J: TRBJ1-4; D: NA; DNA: TGTGCCATCAGTGGGGGGTCGAATGAAAAACTGTTTTTT; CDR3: CAISGGSNEKLFF
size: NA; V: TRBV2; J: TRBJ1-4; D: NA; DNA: TGTGCCAGCAGGGGTGAGGGCCAAACTAATGAAAAACTGTTTTTT; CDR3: CASRGEGQTNEKLFF
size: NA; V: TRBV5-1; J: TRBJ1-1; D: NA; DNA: TGCGCCAGCTCCCTACTAAGGATGAACACTGAAGCTTTCTTT; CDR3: CASSLLRMNTEAFF
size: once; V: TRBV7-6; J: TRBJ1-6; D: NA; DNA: TGTGCCAGCACGCGTGGCCCAGGATCACCCCTCCACTTT; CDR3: CASTRGPGSPLHF
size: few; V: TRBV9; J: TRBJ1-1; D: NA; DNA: TGTGCCAGCAGCGTTTTTGAAGGCACTGAAGCTTTCTTT; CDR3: CASSVFEGTEAFF
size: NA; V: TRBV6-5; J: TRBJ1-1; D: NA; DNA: TGTGCCAGCAGTTATTACGCAGAGAAAGCTTTCTTT; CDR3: CASSYYAEKAFF
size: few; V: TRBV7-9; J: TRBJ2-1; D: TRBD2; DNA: TGTGCCAGCAGCGTCGACGGCGGGAGGGTCTACAATGAGCAGTTCTTC; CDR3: CASSVDGGRVYNEQFF
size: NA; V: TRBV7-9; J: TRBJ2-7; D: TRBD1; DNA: TGTGCCAGCAGCCCCCGGGACAGGGGAGGAGACGAGCAGTACTTC; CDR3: CASSPRDRGGDEQYF
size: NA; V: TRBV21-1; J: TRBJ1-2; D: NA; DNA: TGTGCCAGCAGCGCGATAGGGTGGCCCCAGATTTATGGCTACACCTTC; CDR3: CASSAIGWPQIYGYTF
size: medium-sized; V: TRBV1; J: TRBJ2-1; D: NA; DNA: TGCACCAGCAGCCAAGTTCCCCTCTACAGACCCTACAATGAGCAGTTCTTC; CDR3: CTSSQVPLYRPYNEQFF
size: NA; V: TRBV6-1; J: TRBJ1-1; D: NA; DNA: TGTGCCAGCAGTGAAGCTGGGGCAGGGCGGGGGCGGAACACTGAAGCTTTCTTT; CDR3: CASSEAGAGRGRNTEAFF
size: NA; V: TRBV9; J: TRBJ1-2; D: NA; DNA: TGTGCCAGCAGCGTAGGGGGCGGGGGCTACACCTTC; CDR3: CASSVGGGGYTF
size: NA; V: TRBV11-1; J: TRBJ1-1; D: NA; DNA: TGTGCCAGCAGCTTAAACAGATATAACACTGAAGCTTTCTTT; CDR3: CASSLNRYNTEAFF
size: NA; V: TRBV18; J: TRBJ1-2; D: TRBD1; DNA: TGTGCCAGCTCACCATTGGACAGGAACTATGGCTACACCTTC; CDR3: CASSPLDRNYGYTF
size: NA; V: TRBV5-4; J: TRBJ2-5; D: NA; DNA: TGTGCCAGCAGCTTGTTTGCGGGAATGGAGACCCAGTACTTC; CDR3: CASSLFAGMETQYF
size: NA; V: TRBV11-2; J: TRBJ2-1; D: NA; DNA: TGTGCCAGCAGCTCTCTAGGGTCCTCCTACAATGAGCAGTTCTTC; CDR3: CASSSLGSSYNEQFF
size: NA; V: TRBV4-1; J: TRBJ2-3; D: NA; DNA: TGCGCCAGCAGCCAACCCAGGGAAACAGATACGCAGTATTTT; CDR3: CASSQPRETDTQYF
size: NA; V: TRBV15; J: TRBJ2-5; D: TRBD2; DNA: TGTGCCACCAGTTCATTAGCGGGAGGGCCCTCAGGGGAGACCCAGTACTTC; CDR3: CATSSLAGGPSGETQYF
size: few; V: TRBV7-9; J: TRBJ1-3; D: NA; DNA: TGTGCCAGCAGCGACAAATCGAGGGGGGACACCATATATTTT; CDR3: CASSDKSRGDTIYF
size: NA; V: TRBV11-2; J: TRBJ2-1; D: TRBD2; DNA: TGTGCCAGCAGCGTCGGACTAGAACGGGAGCAGTTCTTC; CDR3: CASSVGLEREQFF
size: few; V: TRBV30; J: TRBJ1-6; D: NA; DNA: TGTGCCTGGAGTTTAGGAGTTATAGACTCACCCCTCCACTTT; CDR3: CAWSLGVIDSPLHF